Each of the 30 T cell receptor beta chains below was sequenced from the same sample in a study of T cells in Graves' hyperthyroidism and ophthalmopathy. RNA transcripts yielded amplified TCR beta CDR3 regions. With the HTBI primer set, the TCR CDR3 went through a first round of RT-PCR. TCRdb reanalysed the multiplex PCR reads using MiXCR and keeps one entry per CDR3 protein. The sample has about 420,000 distinct CDR3 sequences; 15% to 17% are singletons. Sequencing used blood. The receptor source for this set is a woman younger than 30 with Graves' hyperthyroidism.

This clonotype was seen repeatedly, ten times or more. V and J are TRBV9 and TRBJ2-5; tentative D call: TRBD2 (5 bases). The germline V gene encodes CDR1 SGDLS and CDR2 YYNGEE. The CDR3 consists of 13 residues. The V gene lost 0 bases and the J gene lost 8 bases, with 11 bases spanning the gap. CDR3 sequence reads: CASSVVSGGTQYF. The CDR3 region has the DNA TGTGCCAGCAGCGTAGTGAGCGGTGGAACCCAGTACTTC.

This clonotype has at least ten counts. V usage is TRBV20-1 and J usage is TRBJ1-5, with D perhaps matching TRBD1 (5 bases). This CDR3 comprises 16 residues. CDR1 is DFQATT, CDR2 SNEGSKA, per germline (reference sequence). V lost 3 bases and J lost 3, with 18 bases in between. The CDR3 DNA is TGCAGTGCTAGTCCCACTGGGACTACCTCCAATCAGCCCCAGCATTTT. Protein sequence: CSASPTGTTSNQPQHF.

The chain joins TRBV2 to TRBJ1-5; 9 bases line up with TRBD1. Trimming took 6 bases from V and 6 from J; bases not matched to a gene: 9. The length of the CDR3 is 15 residues. Germline CDR1 is SNHLY and CDR2 is FYNNEI. CDR3 amino acids: CASSETGGLGQPQHF. The CDR3 coding sequence is TGTGCCAGCAGCGAAACAGGGGGCTTAGGTCAGCCCCAGCATTTT.

The sample holds many counts of this clonotype. The rearrangement links TRBV6-2 or TRBV6-3 to TRBJ2-1, with 7 nucleotides matching TRBD2. Per the germline V gene, CDR1 is MNHEY and CDR2 is SVGEGT. The V gene end was trimmed by 7 bases and the J gene end by 10 bases; junction bases not matched to a gene: 7. The CDR3 runs 12 residues. As DNA, the CDR3 is TGTGCCAGCACCGGACTAGTAAGGGAGCAGTTCTTC. Amino acids: CASTGLVREQFF.

This clonotype was found a few times. This chain links TRBV7-9 with TRBJ2-2, with 10 bases matching TRBD2. The germline V gene has CDR1 SEHNR and CDR2 FQNEAQ (reference sequence). The junction had 9 bases not matched to a gene; V was cut back by 1 base and J by 4 bases. This CDR3 is 18 amino acids long. The CDR3 sequence: CASSLVSLAGERTGELFF. In nucleotides, the CDR3 is TGTGCCAGCAGCTTAGTGTCTCTAGCGGGGGAACGCACCGGGGAGCTGTTTTTT.

This clonotype was counted at least ten times. The chain carries TRBV11-2 and TRBJ1-4; TRBD1 might be the D (6 bases). The CDR3 covers 14 residues. With 3 bases removed from V and 3 bases from J, the gap between germline ends came to 8 bases. Germline V CDR1 and CDR2: SGHAT, FQNNGV. CDR3 sequence reads: CASSLDRSNEKLFF. CDR3 DNA: TGTGCCAGCAGCTTGGACAGATCTAATGAAAAACTGTTTTTT. The full variable domain, rest sourced from reference TRBV11-2 and TRBJ1-4, is EAGVAQSPRYKIIEKRQSVAFWCNPISGHATLYWYQQILGQGPKLLIQFQNNGVVDDSQLPKDRFSAERLKGVDSTLKIQPAKLEDSAVYLCASSLDRSNEKLFFGSGTQLSVL.

The sample holds a few counts of this clonotype. The rearrangement uses TRBV20-1 and TRBJ2-7, with no clear D. The V gene's germline CDR1 is DFQATT and CDR2 SNEGSKA (reference sequence). V shed 6 bases and J shed 4 bases, with 19 bases lying between them. CDR3 length: 14 residues. In DNA, the CDR3 is TGCAGTGCCGTACTACCGGGTGGGCGATACGAGCAGTACTTC. It is translated as CSAVLPGGRYEQYF.

On this clonotype itself: A much more abundant neighbour one base away suggests this may be a read error. This is likely a read error, given that the CDR3 carries no conserved phenylalanine or tryptophan at its end. This rearrangement joins TRBV2 to TRBJ2-7; 8 positions match TRBD1. The germline V gene encodes CDR1 SNHLY and CDR2 FYNNEI. Trimming took 8 bases from V and 0 from J; bases not matched to a gene: 6. This CDR3 spans 14 amino acids. The CDR3 reads CASLRDRSSYEQYS. The CDR3 nucleotides are TGTGCCAGCCTCCGGGACAGGAGCTCCTACGAGCAGTACTCC.

The genes are TRBV9 and TRBJ2-1; 9 bases are shared with TRBD2. CDR3 size: 16 residues. Germline V gene data show CDR1 as SGDLS and CDR2 as YYNGEE. With V trimmed by 4 bases and J by 7 bases, 12 bases remained unmatched. CDR3 loop: CASSHPLAGNWNEQFF. CDR3 DNA: TGTGCCAGCAGCCATCCCCTAGCGGGGAATTGGAATGAGCAGTTCTTC.

The table lists this clonotype with a count of one. CDR3 protein: CASALLKGYTF. The DNA of the CDR3 is TGTGCTTCCGCCCTCCTAAAGGGCTACACCTTC. V gene TRBV30 combines with J gene TRBJ1-2; unclear D gene. This CDR3 is 11 amino acids long. Germline CDR1 and CDR2: GTSNPN and SVGIG (reference sequence).

This clonotype was detected ten times or more. V usage is TRBV7-6 and J usage is TRBJ1-5; TRBD1 is a possible D gene (6 bases). The CDR3 spans 15 residues. V lost 2 bases, J lost 7 bases, and 15 bases lay in between. The V gene's germline CDR1 is SGHVS and CDR2 FNYEAQ. This CDR3 is CASSLFTGIRQPQHF. CDR3 nucleotide sequence: TGTGCCAGCAGCTTATTTACAGGGATAAGGCAGCCCCAGCATTTT. The complete variable domain, with remaining parts taken from reference TRBV7-6 and TRBJ1-5, reads GAGVSQSPRYKVTKRGQDVALRCDPISGHVSLYWYRQALGQGPEFLTYFNYEAQQDKSGLPNDRFSAERPEGSISTLTIQRTEQRDSAMYRCASSLFTGIRQPQHFGDGTRLSIL.

There are a few counts of this clonotype. This chain joins TRBV14 and TRBJ1-6; possibly TRBD1 for D (6 bases). Trimming pared 6 bases from V and 7 bases from J, leaving 13 bases between. The CDR3 contains 14 residues. Germline V CDR1 and CDR2: SGHDN, FVKESK. CDR3: CASSPGVPNSPLHF. Written as DNA, the CDR3 is TGTGCCAGCAGTCCAGGGGTCCCGAATTCACCCCTCCACTTT.

This clonotype has just a few counts. This rearrangement joins TRBV24-1 to TRBJ2-1; 8 nucleotides agree with TRBD2. The ends lost 5 bases at V and 2 bases at J; junction bases unmatched: 7. Germline CDR1 reads KGHDR; CDR2 reads SFDVKD. The CDR3 runs to 16 residues. CDR3 protein: CATSGPAGGTYNEQFF. As DNA, the CDR3 is TGTGCCACCAGTGGTCCGGCGGGGGGAACCTACAATGAGCAGTTCTTC.

The V gene is TRBV20-1, the J gene TRBJ1-2; TRBD1 agrees at 7 bases. Trimming took 0 bases from V and 2 from J; bases not matched to a gene: 3. The V gene's germline CDR1 is DFQATT and CDR2 SNEGSKA (reference sequence). There are 14 residues in the CDR3. The CDR3 region has the DNA TGCAGTGCTAGAGACCGGGACAGAAACTATGGCTACACCTTC. Protein product: CSARDRDRNYGYTF.

This clonotype was detected ten times or more. The chain employs TRBV2 and TRBJ1-6; a weak D match, TRBD1 (6 bases). The CDR3 runs 14 residues. Germline CDR1 and CDR2: SNHLY and FYNNEI. V lost 5 bases and J 7 bases, leaving 12 bases between the germline ends. For the CDR3, the DNA is TGTGCCAGCAGTTTCCACAGGGTAAATTCACCCCTCCACTTT. It yields the protein CASSFHRVNSPLHF.

This clonotype was counted ten times or more. The rearrangement joins TRBV12-3 or TRBV12-4 to TRBJ2-1, with 8 positions matching TRBD2. This CDR3 contains 13 residues. J lost 6 bases, V lost 6 bases, and 4 bases had no gene match. The CDR3 sequence: CASRPGGANEQFF. The CDR3, as DNA: TGTGCCAGCAGACCGGGGGGGGCCAATGAGCAGTTCTTC.

V usage is TRBV5-5 and J usage is TRBJ2-7; no clear D. Per the germline V gene, CDR1 is SGHKS and CDR2 is YYEKEE (reference sequence). CDR3 length equals 13 residues. V dropped 4 bases and J dropped 9 bases, with 17 bases sitting between them. As DNA, the CDR3 is TGTGCCAGCAGCGAGGAAAGGTATTTGTCGCAGTACTTC. Amino acid sequence: CASSEERYLSQYF.

This clonotype was seen repeatedly, ten times or more. The genes are TRBV3-1 and TRBJ2-3; D is unclear. Germline CDR1 reads LGHDT; CDR2 reads YNNKEL (reference sequence). This CDR3 has 13 residues. V dropped 0 bases and J dropped 3 bases, with 4 bases sitting between them. In DNA, the CDR3 is TGTGCCAGCAGCCAAGAAGGTACAGATACGCAGTATTTT. Translating it yields CASSQEGTDTQYF.

This clonotype has at least ten counts. This chain joins TRBV11-2 and TRBJ2-3; TRBD2 matches 7 bases. The CDR3 extends over 14 amino acids. V trimming: 4 bases; J trimming: 1 base; junction bases outside the gene matches: 2. Germline V gene data show CDR1 as SGHAT and CDR2 as FQNNGV. The CDR3: CASSWTRGTDTQYF. For the CDR3, the DNA is TGTGCCAGCAGCTGGACTAGAGGCACAGATACGCAGTATTTT.

A word on this clonotype: A much larger clone differs by one base, so this may be a read error. The chain employs TRBV10-3 and TRBJ2-7; D is possibly TRBD1 (6 bases). The CDR3 sequence is 12 residues long. CDR1 ENHRY and CDR2 SYGVKD come from the germline V gene. Here the CDR3 DNA reads TGTGCCATCAGCGGACAGACCTACGGGCAGTACTTC. Residues: CAISGQTYGQYF.

This clonotype occurred many times. This rearrangement joins TRBV7-9 to TRBJ2-4; 10 bases map to TRBD2. Germline V gene lookup returns CDR1 SEHNR and CDR2 FQNEAQ (reference sequence). The CDR3 runs 18 residues. J lost 1 base, V lost 5 bases, and 11 bases had no gene match. The CDR3 reads CASSLGAAGGPAKNIQYF. The CDR3 nucleotides read TGTGCCAGCAGCCTGGGAGCAGCGGGAGGGCCGGCCAAAAACATTCAGTACTTC.

This clonotype was picked up many times. This chain uses TRBV20-1 with TRBJ1-1; 8 bases align to TRBD1. The CDR3 runs 14 residues. V lost 0 bases to trimming and J lost 5 bases; unmatched junction nucleotides: 5. In germline, CDR1 is DFQATT, CDR2 SNEGSKA (reference sequence). Here the CDR3 DNA reads TGCAGTGCTAGAGATCCACAGGGGGGGACTGAAGCTTTCTTT. This translates into CSARDPQGGTEAFF.

This clonotype was detected many times. This chain connects TRBV10-3 to TRBJ2-5, with 8 bases matching TRBD2. Trimming cost V 3 bases and J 4 bases; bases outside gene matches: 13. Per the germline V gene, CDR1 is ENHRY and CDR2 is SYGVKD. The CDR3 runs to 17 residues. The CDR3 coding sequence is TGTGCCATCAGTGAACAAGCGGGGGAAGATAGCGGAGAGACCCAGTACTTC. Translating gives CAISEQAGEDSGETQYF.

This clonotype was seen ten or more times. The genes are TRBV2 and TRBJ2-3; D not certain. CDR3 length equals 14 residues. V gave up 3 bases and J gave up 5 bases, with 12 bases separating them. Germline V gene sequence: CDR1 SNHLY, CDR2 FYNNEI. The CDR3 DNA is TGTGCCAGCAGTGATAGTAGGGCTCGAGATACGCAGTATTTT. Translating it yields CASSDSRARDTQYF.

The gene calls are TRBV10-3 and TRBJ2-1; D gene uncertain. This CDR3 has 12 amino acids. Germline lookup yields CDR1 ENHRY and CDR2 SYGVKD. V lost 3 bases and J 8 bases, leaving 8 bases between the germline ends. The DNA of the CDR3 is TGTGCCATCAGTGATGGGCAGGATGAGCAGTTCTTC. It encodes CAISDGQDEQFF.

This clonotype was seen many times. V and J are TRBV5-1 and TRBJ2-1, with TRBD2 matching over 8 bases. The CDR3 length is 15 residues. Germline assignment: CDR1 SGHRS and CDR2 YFSETQ. The V and J ends lost 2 bases and 7 bases, in that order; junction bases with no gene match: 8. The chain's CDR3 is CASSLGSGRGNEQFF. The CDR3 nucleotides read TGCGCCAGCAGCTTAGGGAGCGGGAGAGGGAATGAGCAGTTCTTC.

The J gene is TRBJ1-2, the V gene TRBV4-1, with a weak D call TRBD1 (5 bases). Germline V gene data show CDR1 as MGHRA and CDR2 as YSYEKL. CDR3 size: 14 residues. Trimming shortened V by 6 bases and J by 8 bases, and 19 bases separated the two germline ends. The DNA of the CDR3 is TGCGCCAGCAGGGCCGGGGCAGGGCGGGTAGGCTACACCTTC. Encoded protein: CASRAGAGRVGYTF.

This clonotype was seen many times. V usage is TRBV7-3 and J usage is TRBJ2-1; TRBD1 matches at 7 bases. The CDR3 is made up of 15 amino acids. V shed 5 bases and J 5 bases; nucleotides not matched to a gene: 9. In germline, CDR1 is SGHTA, CDR2 FQGTGA. CDR3 in DNA: TGTGCCAGCAGCCCCCGACAGGGTGGCCACAATGAGCAGTTCTTC. It specifies CASSPRQGGHNEQFF.

The V and J genes are TRBV20-1 and TRBJ1-2; D is ambiguous. Looked up from germline, CDR1 is DFQATT and CDR2 is SNEGSKA (reference sequence). This CDR3 region has 10 residues. Written as DNA, the CDR3 is TGCCGACCGGGAAGCTATGGCTACACCTTC. Translating gives CRPGSYGYTF.

Turning to this clonotype: A much larger clone differs from this one at a single base, so this may be a read error. The J gene is TRBJ2-1, the V gene TRBV5-1, with TRBD2 identical over 13 bases. The DNA end is more similar to TRBJ2-7, so the J call may be wrong. Germline CDR1 is SGHRS and CDR2 is YFSETQ. CDR3 length: 16 amino acids. In DNA form, the CDR3 reads TGCGCCAGCAGCCCCGTGCCGGGACTAGCGGGAAATGAGCAGTACTTC. Its protein product is CASSPVPGLAGNEQYF.